The entry below describes one TCR beta chain. The antigen remains unidentified. This CDR3 spans 14 amino acids. CDR1 MNHNS and CDR2 SASEGT come from the germline V gene. The trim removed 6 bases at V and 3 bases at J, leaving 3 bases unmatched. This entry comes from a study of OX40 agonist ivuxolimab in advanced cancers. Study summary: At doses from 0.01 to 10 mg/kg, patients were given intravenous ivuxolimab every 2 weeks. Study-wide points: Averaged across samples, CD8+ T cells carried more expanded clones than CD4+ did. The investigators did not determine what antigen specificity the expanded peripheral T cells had. Clonal expansion among partial responders at 0.1-3.0 mg/kg ranked near the lowest.

The assay was immunoSEQ multiplex PCR, and TCRdb's table has in-frame clones only and misses some. The sample has 50,000 to 75,000 clones, 80% to 90% seen once; the top ten hold roughly 1.1%. The chain links TRBV6-1 to TRBJ2-2; TRBD1 aligns across 8 bases. The clonotype comes from an adult with an advanced solid tumor such as melanoma, head and neck, liver or kidney cancer. Sequenced material: CD4+ or CD8+ T cells sorted from blood, taken in a trial of the OX40 agonist ivuxolimab. The CDR3 bases are TGTGCCAGCAGGACGACAGGGGACACCGGGGAGCTGTTTTTT. It yields the protein CASRTTGDTGELFF.